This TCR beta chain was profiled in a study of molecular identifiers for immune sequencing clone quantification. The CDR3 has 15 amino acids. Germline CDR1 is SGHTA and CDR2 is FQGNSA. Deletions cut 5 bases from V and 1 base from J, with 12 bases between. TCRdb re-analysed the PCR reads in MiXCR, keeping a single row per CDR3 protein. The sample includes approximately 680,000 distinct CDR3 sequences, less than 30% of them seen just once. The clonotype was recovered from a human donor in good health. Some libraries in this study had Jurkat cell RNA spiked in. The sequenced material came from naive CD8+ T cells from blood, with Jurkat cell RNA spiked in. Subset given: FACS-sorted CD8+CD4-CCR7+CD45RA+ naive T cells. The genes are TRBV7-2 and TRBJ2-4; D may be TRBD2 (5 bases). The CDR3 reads CASSPGLGAKNIQYF. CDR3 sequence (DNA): TGTGCCAGCAGCCCAGGACTGGGGGCCAAAAACATTCAGTACTTC.